This T cell receptor (beta chain) comes out of a study of cytomegalovirus exposure and HLA in healthy donors. Notes on the study in general: The HLA-A and HLA-B alleles of most subjects were reportedly predicted accurately from TCR beta sequences.

The PCR contained 60 Vbeta and 13 Jbeta primers. The table came from immunoSEQ multiplex PCR; TCRdb's copy has only in-frame clones and leaves some out. This repertoire shows fewer than 200,000 clones, about 80% found once; its top ten account for 0.65% to 0.75%. With regard to this clone: Its antigen is unidentified.

The CDR3 covers 15 residues. Per germline, CDR1 MNHEY and CDR2 SVGAGI. Trimming stripped 2 bases from V and 2 bases from J, with 12 bases between. The clonotype originates from a woman in her forties in good health and CMV-seronegative. The gene calls are TRBV6-5 and TRBJ2-5; D remains unclear. Sequenced: PBMCs. CDR3 nucleotides: TGTGCCAGCAGTTACGGGCCGGAAATACAAGAGACCCAGTACTTC. Translation: CASSYGPEIQETQYF.